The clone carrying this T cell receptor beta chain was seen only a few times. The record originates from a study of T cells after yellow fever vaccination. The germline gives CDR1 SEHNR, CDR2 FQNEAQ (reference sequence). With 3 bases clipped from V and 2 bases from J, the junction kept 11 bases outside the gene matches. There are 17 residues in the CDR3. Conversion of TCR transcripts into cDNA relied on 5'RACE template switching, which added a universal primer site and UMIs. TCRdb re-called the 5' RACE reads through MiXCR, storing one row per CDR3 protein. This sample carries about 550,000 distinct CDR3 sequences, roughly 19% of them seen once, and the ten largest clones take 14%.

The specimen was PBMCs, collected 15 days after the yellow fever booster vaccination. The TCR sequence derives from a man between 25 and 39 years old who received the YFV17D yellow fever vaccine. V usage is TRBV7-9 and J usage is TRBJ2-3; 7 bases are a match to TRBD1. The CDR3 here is CASSFHPRDSTTDTQYF. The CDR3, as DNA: TGTGCCAGCAGCTTTCACCCCCGGGACAGCACCACAGATACGCAGTATTTT. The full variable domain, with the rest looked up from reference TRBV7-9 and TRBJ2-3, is DTGVSQNPRHKITKRGQNVTFRCDPISEHNRLYWYRQTLGQGPEFLTYFQNEAQLEKSRLLSDRFSAERPKGSFSTLEIQRTEQGDSAMYLCASSFHPRDSTTDTQYFGPGTRLTVL.